The clone carrying this TCR beta chain was observed a handful of times. Its antigen is currently unknown. Library construction for TCR beta used iRepertoire HTBI primers and Arm-PCR of CDR3 regions. TCRdb recomputed calls from the multiplex PCR reads with MiXCR, one row per CDR3 protein. This sample carries around 400,000 distinct CDR3 sequences, about 10% of them seen once, and the ten largest clones take 15% to 20%. These data originate in a study of regulatory T cells in long-lasting Graves disease. About the study: Antithyroid drug intake by newly diagnosed Graves' patients had lasted under 3 months.

The germline gives CDR1 LNHDA, CDR2 SQIVND (reference sequence). The length of the CDR3 is 17 residues. The V end lost 2 bases, the J end lost 0 bases, and 14 bases lay between the germline ends. Study outcomes and limitations: There were preferences for TRBV28, TRBJ1-2 and TRBJ2-5 in persistent disease.

Time point reported: newly diagnosed GD, antithyroid drugs for less than 3 months. Scientists built the TCR library using RNA that was extracted from PBMCs. Patient provenance is recorded as an endocrinology department in Xi'an, China. The same sample was also studied in work on T cells in Graves' hyperthyroidism and ophthalmopathy. That source reports: No ophthalmopathy progression within 18 months constituted stable Graves' hyperthyroidism.

This TCR was recovered from a woman aged 18-29 years with Graves disease. This specimen consisted of peripheral blood mononuclear cells (PBMCs), obtained at new diagnosis, from a patient treated with antithyroid drugs. This rearrangement joins TRBV19 to TRBJ1-5; D is undetermined. The CDR3 sequence is CASSILSDGYSNQPQHF. The CDR3, as DNA: TGTGCCAGTAGTATACTTTCGGACGGTTATAGCAATCAGCCCCAGCATTTT.